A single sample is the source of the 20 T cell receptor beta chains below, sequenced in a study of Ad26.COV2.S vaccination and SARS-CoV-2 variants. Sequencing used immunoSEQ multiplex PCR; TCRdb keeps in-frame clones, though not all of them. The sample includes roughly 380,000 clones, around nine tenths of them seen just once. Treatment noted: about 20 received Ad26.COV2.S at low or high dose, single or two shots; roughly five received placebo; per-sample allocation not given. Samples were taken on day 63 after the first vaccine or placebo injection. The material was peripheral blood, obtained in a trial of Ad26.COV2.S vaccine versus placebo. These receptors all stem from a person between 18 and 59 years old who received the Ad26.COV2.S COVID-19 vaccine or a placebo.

CDR3 DNA sequence: TGCAGCGTTGAAGCATCCCCCTTTGAAGCTTTCTTT. It codes for CSVEASPFEAFF. This sequence joins TRBV29-1 and TRBJ1-1; D remains unclear. Germline CDR1 is SQVTM and CDR2 is ANQGSEA. The CDR3 sequence is 12 residues long. Trimming cost V 1 base and J 7 bases, with 10 bases left between them.

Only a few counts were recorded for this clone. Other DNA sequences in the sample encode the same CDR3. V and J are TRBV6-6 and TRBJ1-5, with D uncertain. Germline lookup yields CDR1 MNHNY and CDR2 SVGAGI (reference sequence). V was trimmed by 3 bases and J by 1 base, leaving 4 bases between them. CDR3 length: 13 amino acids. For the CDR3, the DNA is TGTGCCAGCAGTTATGGCAGCAATCAGCCCCAGCATTTT. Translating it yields CASSYGSNQPQHF.

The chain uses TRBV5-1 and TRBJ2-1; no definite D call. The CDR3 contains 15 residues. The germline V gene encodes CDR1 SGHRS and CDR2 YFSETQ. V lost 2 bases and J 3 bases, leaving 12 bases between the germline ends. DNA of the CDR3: TGCGCCAGCAGCTTCCCCCTGGCAGGCTACAATGAGCAGTTCTTC. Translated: CASSFPLAGYNEQFF.

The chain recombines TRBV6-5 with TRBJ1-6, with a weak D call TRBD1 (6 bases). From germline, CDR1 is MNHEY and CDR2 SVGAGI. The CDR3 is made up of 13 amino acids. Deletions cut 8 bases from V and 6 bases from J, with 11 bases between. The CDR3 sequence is CASGRQVNSPLHF. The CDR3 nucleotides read TGTGCCAGCGGCCGACAGGTTAATTCACCCCTCCACTTT.

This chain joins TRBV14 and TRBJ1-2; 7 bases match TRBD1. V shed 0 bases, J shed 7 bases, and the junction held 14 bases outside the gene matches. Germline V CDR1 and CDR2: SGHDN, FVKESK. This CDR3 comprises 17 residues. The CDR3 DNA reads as TGTGCCAGCAGCCAAGATTCTTCCCAGGACAGGCTCCTTGGCTACACCTTC. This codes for CASSQDSSQDRLLGYTF.

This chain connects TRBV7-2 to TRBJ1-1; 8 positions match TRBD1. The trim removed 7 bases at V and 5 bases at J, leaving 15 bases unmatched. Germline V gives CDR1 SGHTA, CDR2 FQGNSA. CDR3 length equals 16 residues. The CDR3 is CASTSGQGRWATEAFF. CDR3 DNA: TGTGCCAGCACCTCAGGACAGGGTCGGTGGGCGACTGAAGCTTTCTTT.

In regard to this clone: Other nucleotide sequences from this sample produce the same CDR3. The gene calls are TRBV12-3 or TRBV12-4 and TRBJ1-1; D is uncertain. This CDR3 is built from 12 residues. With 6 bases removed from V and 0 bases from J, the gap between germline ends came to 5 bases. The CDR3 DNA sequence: TGTGCCAGCAGCTTTATGAACACTGAAGCTTTCTTT. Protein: CASSFMNTEAFF.

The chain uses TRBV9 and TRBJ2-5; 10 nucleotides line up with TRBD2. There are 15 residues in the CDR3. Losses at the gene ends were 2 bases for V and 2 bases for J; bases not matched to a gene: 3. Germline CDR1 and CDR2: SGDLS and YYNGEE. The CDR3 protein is CASSVLAGGQETQYF. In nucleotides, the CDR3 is TGTGCCAGCAGCGTTTTAGCGGGGGGTCAAGAGACCCAGTACTTC.

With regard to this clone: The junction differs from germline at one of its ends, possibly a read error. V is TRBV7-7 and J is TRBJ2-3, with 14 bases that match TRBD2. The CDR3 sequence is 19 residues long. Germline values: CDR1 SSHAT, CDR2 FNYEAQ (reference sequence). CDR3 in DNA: TGTGCTAGCAGCTTATTACCCCGGACTAGCGGGGGGTCCACAGATACGCAGTATTTT. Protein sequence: CASSLLPRTSGGSTDTQYF.

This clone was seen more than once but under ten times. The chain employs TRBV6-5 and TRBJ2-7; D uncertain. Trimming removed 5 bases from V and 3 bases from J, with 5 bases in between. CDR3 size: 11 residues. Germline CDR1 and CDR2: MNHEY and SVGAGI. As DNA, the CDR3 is TGTGCCAGCAGTCCCCGCTACGAGCAGTACTTC. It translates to CASSPRYEQYF.

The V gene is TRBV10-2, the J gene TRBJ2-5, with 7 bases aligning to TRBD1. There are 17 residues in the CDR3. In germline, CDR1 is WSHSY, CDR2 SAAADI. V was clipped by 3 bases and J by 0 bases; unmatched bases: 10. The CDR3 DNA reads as TGCGCCAGCAGTGAATACAGGGGCCTTTCCTACCAAGAGACCCAGTACTTC. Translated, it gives CASSEYRGLSYQETQYF.

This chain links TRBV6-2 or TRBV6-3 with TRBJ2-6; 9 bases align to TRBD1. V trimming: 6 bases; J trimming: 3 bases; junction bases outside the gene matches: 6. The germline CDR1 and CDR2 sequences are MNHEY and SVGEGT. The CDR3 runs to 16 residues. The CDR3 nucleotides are TGTGCCAGCAGCAAAAACAGGGGGCGTGGGGCCAACGTCCTGACTTTC. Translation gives CASSKNRGRGANVLTF.

CDR3 in DNA: TGTGCCAGTAGTATCGCAGGGGAGAACACTGAAGCTTTCTTT. Amino acid sequence: CASSIAGENTEAFF. The rearrangement joins TRBV19 to TRBJ1-1; possible D gene TRBD1, 6 bases. The germline V gene encodes CDR1 LNHDA and CDR2 SQIVND (reference sequence). This CDR3 has 14 amino acids. The V end was cut by 3 bases, the J end by 1 base, with 9 bases between. The full variable domain, in which reference TRBV19 and TRBJ1-1 provide the parts outside the CDR3, is DGGITQSPKYLFRKEGQNVTLSCEQNLNHDAMYWYRQDPGQGLRLIYYSQIVNDFQKGDIAEGYSVSREKKESFPLTVTSAQKNPTAFYLCASSIAGENTEAFFGQGTRLTVV.

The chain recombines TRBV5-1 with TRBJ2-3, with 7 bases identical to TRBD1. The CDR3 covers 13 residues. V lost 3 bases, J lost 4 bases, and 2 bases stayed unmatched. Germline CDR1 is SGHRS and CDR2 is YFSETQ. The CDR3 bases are TGCGCCAGCAGCTCGACAGGGTCAGATACGCAGTATTTT. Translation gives CASSSTGSDTQYF.

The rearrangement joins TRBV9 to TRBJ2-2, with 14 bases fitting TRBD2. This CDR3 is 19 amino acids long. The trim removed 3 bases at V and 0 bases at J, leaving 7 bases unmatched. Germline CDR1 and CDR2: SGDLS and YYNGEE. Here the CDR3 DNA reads TGTGCCAGCAGCGGAGGACTAGCGGGGGGACCGCCGAACACCGGGGAGCTGTTTTTT. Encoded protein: CASSGGLAGGPPNTGELFF. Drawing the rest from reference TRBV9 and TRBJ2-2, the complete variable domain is DSGVTQTPKHLITATGQRVTLRCSPRSGDLSVYWYQQSLDQGLQFLIQYYNGEERAKGNILERFSAQQFPDLHSELNLSSLELGDSALYFCASSGGLAGGPPNTGELFFGEGSRLTVL.

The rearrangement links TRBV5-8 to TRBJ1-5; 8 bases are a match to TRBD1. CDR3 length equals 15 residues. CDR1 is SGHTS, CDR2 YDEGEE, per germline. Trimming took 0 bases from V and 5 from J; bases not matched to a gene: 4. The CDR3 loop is CASSLGTGGHQPQHF. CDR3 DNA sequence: TGTGCCAGCAGCTTGGGAACAGGGGGTCATCAGCCCCAGCATTTT.

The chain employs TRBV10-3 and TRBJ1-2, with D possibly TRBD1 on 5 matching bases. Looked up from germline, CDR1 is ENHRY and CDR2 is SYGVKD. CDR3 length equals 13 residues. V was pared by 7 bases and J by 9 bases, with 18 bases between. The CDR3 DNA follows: TGTGCCATCATTGACAGCCTAGAAGGGCGCTACACCTTC. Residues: CAIIDSLEGRYTF.

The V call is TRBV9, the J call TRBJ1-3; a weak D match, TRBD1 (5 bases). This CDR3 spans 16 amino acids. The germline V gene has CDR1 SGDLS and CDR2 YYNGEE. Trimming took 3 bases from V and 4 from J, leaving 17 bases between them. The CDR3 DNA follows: TGTGCCAGCAGCGACTACTTCCCAGGGAGAGGAAACACCATATATTTT. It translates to CASSDYFPGRGNTIYF.

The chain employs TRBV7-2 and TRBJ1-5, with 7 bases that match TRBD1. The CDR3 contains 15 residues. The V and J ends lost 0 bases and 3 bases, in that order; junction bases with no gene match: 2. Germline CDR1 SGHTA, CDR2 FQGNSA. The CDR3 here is CASSLARGANQPQHF. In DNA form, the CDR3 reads TGTGCCAGCAGCTTAGCCAGGGGGGCCAATCAGCCCCAGCATTTT.

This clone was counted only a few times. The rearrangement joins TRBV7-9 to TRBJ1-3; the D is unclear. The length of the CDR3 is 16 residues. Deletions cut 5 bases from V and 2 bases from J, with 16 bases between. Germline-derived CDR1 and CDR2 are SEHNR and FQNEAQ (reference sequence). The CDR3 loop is CASSPPTIGTGNTIYF. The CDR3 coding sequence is TGTGCCAGCAGCCCTCCCACAATCGGCACTGGAAACACCATATATTTT.